The clone carrying this T cell receptor (beta chain) was found many times. Regarding time point: patch test 3, about 24 weeks after DPC sensitization. Treatment of the sample: therapeutic diphenylcyclopropenone sensitization with weekly scalp DPC. Researchers sampled blood before each patch test went on. The data stem from a study of human T cells and chemical hapten exposure. The study's library attached unique molecular identifiers to single cDNA molecules. Using its own MiXCR run on the RACE reads, TCRdb lists one record per CDR3 protein. In the table there are 55,000 to 75,000 distinct CDR3 sequences, 9.5% to 15% of which are singletons. The CDR3 is 14 amino acids. V gave up 1 base and J gave up 7 bases, with 14 bases separating them. The V gene's germline CDR1 is DFQATT and CDR2 SNEGSKA (reference sequence).

The chain is built from TRBV20-1 and TRBJ2-1, with no clear D. The source is a man between 25 and 39 years old with alopecia areata. Some clones in this sample may be carry-over from other donors' samples. The sample consisted of whole blood, taken in connection with sensitization to the hapten diphenylcyclopropenone (DPC). The CDR3 DNA is TGCAGTGCTAGAGGGGCCCCGATTGAGAATGAGCAGTTCTTC. It yields the protein CSARGAPIENEQFF.